The 25 T cell receptor beta chains below were found in one sample sequenced in a study of cytomegalovirus exposure and HLA in healthy donors. Primers: 60 Vbeta forward and 13 Jbeta reverse. Clones were read by immunoSEQ multiplex PCR, and TCRdb kept only the in-frame ones, dropping some. The sample yields under 200,000 clones, roughly 13% seen once. Sequenced sample: PBMCs. Receptor source: a man aged 50 to 60 in good health and CMV-seropositive.

The DNA of the CDR3 is TGTGCCATCAGTGAGTCGGGCAGGGTGGGCTATGGCTACACCTTC. It codes for CAISESGRVGYGYTF. The gene calls are TRBV10-3 and TRBJ1-2, with TRBD1 as a possible D gene (5 bases). Germline V gene sequence: CDR1 ENHRY, CDR2 SYGVKD. CDR3 length: 15 residues. Trimming removed 0 bases at V and 4 bases at J, with 12 bases between.

This clone was recorded a few times. The J gene is TRBJ1-1, the V gene TRBV7-9, with D uncertain. Germline values: CDR1 SEHNR, CDR2 FQNEAQ (reference sequence). The CDR3 totals 11 residues. Trimming took off 6 bases at V and 4 bases at J, with 6 bases between the two ends. This chain's CDR3 is CASRSVTEAFF. The CDR3 nucleotides read TGTGCCAGCAGATCTGTCACTGAAGCTTTCTTT.

The J gene is TRBJ1-1, the V gene TRBV6-4; 12 nucleotides align to TRBD1. After removal of 5 bases from V and 1 base from J, the junction contained 14 bases not matched to a gene. Germline-derived CDR1 and CDR2 are MRHNA and SNTAGT. This CDR3 has 19 amino acids. CDR3 protein: CASSKFRDRGLWGNTEAFF. The DNA of the CDR3 is TGTGCCAGCAGTAAGTTCCGGGACAGGGGGCTGTGGGGGAACACTGAAGCTTTCTTT.

This clone was found a few times. This chain uses TRBV28 with TRBJ1-1; D is possibly TRBD1 (6 bases). V lost 2 bases, J lost 5 bases, and 9 bases lay in between. Germline lookup yields CDR1 MDHEN and CDR2 SYDVKM. CDR3 size: 13 residues. In nucleotides, the CDR3 is TGTGCCAGCAGTTTAAACAGGGCTACTGAAGCTTTCTTT. Protein product: CASSLNRATEAFF.

This clone was seen more than once but under ten times. The rearrangement joins TRBV19 to TRBJ1-5, with D maybe TRBD1 (6 bases). V was shortened by 7 bases and J by 7 bases, with 20 bases between the two germline ends. There are 15 residues in the CDR3. CDR1 is LNHDA and CDR2 is SQIVND in the germline V gene (reference sequence). Here the CDR3 reads CASKTEIQGLQPQHF. The CDR3 DNA reads as TGTGCCAGTAAAACTGAGATACAGGGTTTACAGCCCCAGCATTTT.

The genes are TRBV5-1 and TRBJ1-4, with 9 bases lining up with TRBD1. Germline trimming cut 4 bases from V and 8 bases from J; bases unmatched to any gene: 12. CDR3 length equals 16 residues. The germline V gene encodes CDR1 SGHRS and CDR2 YFSETQ. The CDR3 is CASSRGGTGPREKLFF. In DNA, the CDR3 is TGCGCCAGCAGCCGGGGGGGGACAGGGCCTAGGGAAAAACTGTTTTTT.

This clone was seen more than once but under ten times. The chain is built from TRBV5-1 and TRBJ2-5; D is possibly TRBD1 (6 bases). CDR1 and CDR2 from the germline V gene are SGHRS and YFSETQ. V gave up 6 bases and J gave up 1 base, with 13 bases separating them. The length of the CDR3 is 14 residues. The CDR3 DNA follows: TGCGCCAGCACCACAGGGACGAGCCAAGAGACCCAGTACTTC. Its protein is CASTTGTSQETQYF.

J is TRBJ1-5 and V is TRBV28; 7 bases fit TRBD1. The V and J ends lost 9 bases and 3 bases, in that order; junction bases with no gene match: 5. CDR3 length: 13 residues. CDR1 and CDR2 (germline): MDHEN, SYDVKM. The CDR3 sequence: CASSTGNNQPQHF. In DNA, the CDR3 is TGTGCCAGTTCGACAGGGAACAATCAGCCCCAGCATTTT.

Comment on this clone: The identical CDR3 is also encoded by other nucleotide sequences in the sample. This chain links TRBV11-3 with TRBJ1-1; D might be TRBD1 (5 bases). V was shortened by 2 bases and J by 3 bases, with 7 bases between the two germline ends. The CDR3 has 13 amino acids. In germline, CDR1 is SGHNT, CDR2 YENEEA. For the CDR3, the DNA is TGTGCCAGCAGCTTATCGGGGGACACTGAAGCTTTCTTT. Its translation is CASSLSGDTEAFF. Together with reference TRBV11-3 and TRBJ1-1, the CDR3 gives the full variable domain: EAGVVQSPRYKIIEKKQPVAFWCNPISGHNTLYWYLQNLGQGPELLIRYENEEAVDDSQLPKDRFSAERLKGVDSTLKIQPAELGDSAVYLCASSLSGDTEAFFGQGTRLTVV.

The V call is TRBV27, the J call TRBJ2-7, with a tentative D call TRBD2 (6 bases). The CDR3 contains 13 residues. The V gene's germline CDR1 is MNHEY and CDR2 SMNVEV (reference sequence). V was trimmed by 8 bases and J by 6 bases, leaving 17 bases between them. The CDR3 sequence: CASSPWRAGEQYF. The CDR3, as DNA: TGTGCCAGCTCCCCTTGGAGGGCCGGCGAGCAGTACTTC.

The J gene is TRBJ1-1, the V gene TRBV13; no firm D call. The CDR3 is 14 residues long. Trimming left V 1 base short and J 1 base short, with 7 bases between. Germline V CDR1 and CDR2: PRHDT, FYEKMQ (reference sequence). This CDR3 is CASSLVAGNTEAFF. The CDR3 DNA is TGTGCCAGCAGCTTAGTGGCGGGGAACACTGAAGCTTTCTTT.

The chain has TRBV5-4 and TRBJ2-7; TRBD2 matches at 7 bases. Looked up from germline, CDR1 is SGHNT and CDR2 is YYREEE (reference sequence). This CDR3 spans 13 amino acids. Trimming took 2 bases from V and 7 from J; bases not matched to a gene: 6. The CDR3 loop reads CASSLAGQWEQYF. The CDR3 nucleotides are TGTGCCAGCAGCTTAGCGGGGCAGTGGGAGCAGTACTTC. The full variable domain, rest sourced from reference TRBV5-4 and TRBJ2-7, is ETGVTQSPTHLIKTRGQQVTLRCSSQSGHNTVSWYQQALGQGPQFIFQYYREEENGRGNFPPRFSGLQFPNYSSELNVNALELDDSALYLCASSLAGQWEQYFGPGTRLTVT.

This clone was counted only a few times. The CDR3 region has the DNA TGTGCCAGTAGTGGGAGGTTCTCTGGAAACACCATATATTTT. Amino acid sequence: CASSGRFSGNTIYF. The chain recombines TRBV19 with TRBJ1-3; D gene unclear. The CDR3 has 14 residues. Trimming left V 5 bases short and J 0 bases short, with 8 bases between. Per germline, CDR1 LNHDA and CDR2 SQIVND (reference sequence).

There are a few counts of this clone. This chain joins TRBV2 and TRBJ1-1; D perhaps matches TRBD1 (6 bases). V dropped 3 bases and J dropped 6 bases, with 17 bases sitting between them. The CDR3 contains 15 residues. CDR1 and CDR2 from the germline V gene are SNHLY and FYNNEI. CDR3 bases: TGTGCCAGCAGTGATTTAGGGGGGGGGAGGGCTGAAGCTTTCTTT. Amino acid sequence: CASSDLGGGRAEAFF.

In this sample, this clone turned up a few times. The CDR3 DNA reads as TGTGCCAGCAGCATCACAGCTGTTGGCTACACCTTC. Its translation: CASSITAVGYTF. V and J are TRBV5-6 and TRBJ1-2, with D unclear. The CDR3 length is 12 residues. Germline CDR1 and CDR2: SGHDT and YYEEEE. Trimming stripped 4 bases from V and 7 bases from J, with 11 bases between.

The table lists this clone with a few counts. This chain joins TRBV4-1 and TRBJ1-4; D remains ambiguous. CDR1 and CDR2 (germline): MGHRA, YSYEKL. The V end was cut by 4 bases, the J end by 8 bases, with 11 bases between. This CDR3 is built from 13 residues. The CDR3 is CASSLLVGEKLFF. CDR3 coding DNA: TGCGCCAGCAGCCTCCTGGTCGGGGAAAAACTGTTTTTT.

The genes are TRBV13 and TRBJ2-5; 8 bases agree with TRBD1. CDR1 and CDR2 from the germline V gene are PRHDT and FYEKMQ (reference sequence). The CDR3 runs 14 residues. Trimming at V came to 2 bases and at J to 5 bases, leaving 4 bases not matched to a gene. This CDR3 reads CASSLRRGLETQYF. CDR3 in DNA: TGTGCCAGCAGCTTACGCAGGGGGCTTGAGACCCAGTACTTC. Variable domain in full (rest from reference TRBV13 and TRBJ2-5): AAGVIQSPRHLIKEKRETATLKCYPIPRHDTVYWYQQGPGQDPQFLISFYEKMQSDKGSIPDRFSAQQFSDYHSELNMSSLELGDSALYFCASSLRRGLETQYFGPGTRLLVL.

This clone has more than one count but fewer than ten. This chain connects TRBV25-1 to TRBJ1-1, with D perhaps TRBD1 (5 bases). Germline V lookup: CDR1 MGHDK, CDR2 SYGVNS. This CDR3 is built from 13 residues. Trimming took off 4 bases at V and 5 bases at J, with 11 bases between the two ends. CDR3 loop: CASSARVGTEAFF. The CDR3 nucleotides read TGTGCCAGCAGTGCCAGGGTGGGAACTGAAGCTTTCTTT.

This chain joins TRBV30 and TRBJ1-6; no definite D call. This CDR3 region has 15 residues. Trimming removed 0 bases from V and 7 bases from J, with 13 bases in between. Per germline, CDR1 GTSNPN and CDR2 SVGIG (reference sequence). The CDR3 loop is CAWSVGAVWNSPLHF. CDR3 nucleotide sequence: TGTGCCTGGAGTGTAGGAGCCGTCTGGAATTCACCCCTCCACTTT.

This sequence joins TRBV7-8 and TRBJ1-5; TRBD1 aligns across 7 bases. After removal of 5 bases from V and 7 bases from J, the junction contained 8 bases not matched to a gene. Per the germline V gene, CDR1 is SGHVS and CDR2 is FQNEAQ. This CDR3 is 14 amino acids long. The CDR3 coding sequence is TGTGCCAGCAGCCCTACAGGGGAAAGGCAGCCCCAGCATTTT. Amino acids: CASSPTGERQPQHF.

A few counts support this clone. The CDR3 DNA is TGCGCCAGCAGCCAAGCAGTGCGGGATGCATGGGGCTACACCTTC. Protein: CASSQAVRDAWGYTF. The V and J genes are TRBV4-3 and TRBJ1-2; D not certain. Trimming took off 1 base at V and 8 bases at J, with 17 bases between the two ends. This CDR3 is built from 15 residues. Looked up from germline, CDR1 is LGHNA and CDR2 is YSLEER.

This chain connects TRBV30 to TRBJ1-1; D call uncertain. The length of the CDR3 is 17 residues. The germline gives CDR1 GTSNPN, CDR2 SVGIG (reference sequence). Trimming stripped 0 bases from V and 4 bases from J, with 21 bases between. In DNA form, the CDR3 reads TGTGCCTGGAGTGTACTTAAATTGGGGAGTAGGGCCACTGAAGCTTTCTTT. Protein product: CAWSVLKLGSRATEAFF.

The rearrangement uses TRBV6-5 and TRBJ1-4; 9 bases line up with TRBD1. The CDR3 has 15 residues. The germline V gene encodes CDR1 MNHEY and CDR2 SVGAGI. Germline trimming cut 2 bases from V and 5 bases from J; bases unmatched to any gene: 3. The CDR3 DNA is TGTGCCAGCAGTTACACCGGACAGGGGAATGAAAAACTGTTTTTT. It codes for CASSYTGQGNEKLFF.

This chain links TRBV27 with TRBJ1-5; perhaps TRBD1 as D (5 bases). Germline V CDR1 and CDR2: MNHEY, SMNVEV (reference sequence). V lost 6 bases and J lost 9, with 27 bases in between. The CDR3 totals 17 residues. CDR3 nucleotide sequence: TGTGCCAGCAGCTCCTCCGAAGGACACGGGCTTGTGAGGCCCCAGCATTTT. Encoded protein: CASSSSEGHGLVRPQHF.

This clone was seen a few times. The conserved phenylalanine or tryptophan is not found at the CDR3 terminus, so this likely reflects a read error. J is TRBJ1-2 and V is TRBV7-2; D is unclear. This CDR3 has 13 residues. Looked up from germline, CDR1 is SGHTA and CDR2 is FQGNSA. Trimming left V 8 bases short and J 1 base short, with 11 bases between. CDR3 amino acids: CASSVGFNYGYTL. CDR3 sequence (DNA): TGTGCCAGCTCCGTCGGATTTAACTATGGCTACACCCTC.